The T cell receptor beta chain described here comes from a study of OX40 agonist ivuxolimab in advanced cancers. About the research overall: Intravenous ivuxolimab at 0.01 to 10 mg/kg was given to patients every 2 weeks. Patients in dose escalation had liver, melanoma, kidney or head and neck cancers. At around 83% male, the cohort had a mean age of approximately 60 years, ranging from 23 to 79.

This clone was seen only a few times. Clones were read by immunoSEQ multiplex PCR, and TCRdb kept only the in-frame ones, dropping some. The table lists tens of thousands of clones, about 86% of them singletons. Per the germline V gene, CDR1 is PRHDT and CDR2 is FYEKMQ (reference sequence). The J segment lost 0 bases and the V segment lost 4 bases, leaving 6 bases of the junction unmatched. The CDR3 contains 16 residues. The rearrangement links TRBV13 to TRBJ2-5, with TRBD2 identical over 9 bases. This receptor was taken from an adult with an advanced solid tumor such as melanoma, head and neck, liver or kidney cancer. Material: CD4+ or CD8+ T cells sorted from blood, obtained in a trial of the OX40 agonist ivuxolimab. CDR3 in amino acids: CASSSSSGVNQETQYF. CDR3 in DNA: TGTGCCAGCAGCTCATCTAGCGGGGTTAACCAAGAGACCCAGTACTTC.